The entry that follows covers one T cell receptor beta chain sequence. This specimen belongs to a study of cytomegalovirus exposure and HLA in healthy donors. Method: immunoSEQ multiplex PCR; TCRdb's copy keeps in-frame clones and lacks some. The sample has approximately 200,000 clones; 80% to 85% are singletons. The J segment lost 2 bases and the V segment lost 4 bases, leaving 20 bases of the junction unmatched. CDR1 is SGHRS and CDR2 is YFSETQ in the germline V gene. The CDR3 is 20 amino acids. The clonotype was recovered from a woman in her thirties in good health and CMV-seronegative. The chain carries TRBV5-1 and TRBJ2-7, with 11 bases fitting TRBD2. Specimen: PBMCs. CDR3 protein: CASSPHGDREASGRTYEQYF. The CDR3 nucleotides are TGCGCCAGCAGCCCCCATGGCGACAGGGAGGCTAGCGGGAGGACCTACGAGCAGTACTTC.